The rows below give T cell receptor beta chains drawn from one sample of a study of T cells after yellow fever vaccination. TCRdb reprocessed the 5' RACE reads with MiXCR, giving one entry per CDR3 protein. The data hold approximately 240,000 distinct CDR3 sequences, with around 3.5% observed a single time. The starting material was PBMCs, obtained 15 days after the yellow fever booster vaccination. These receptors came from a man younger than 35 who received the YFV17D yellow fever vaccine. The CDR3 runs from the conserved cysteine through the conserved F or W. A D gene is named only where the DNA matches it firmly. Only some rows state a clone size, as once, few, many or a class for expanded clones.

CDR3: CASSRAGPNTEAFF
DNA: TGTGCCAGTAGTCGGGCAGGGCCGAACACTGAAGCTTTCTTT
size: .
D: .
J: TRBJ1-1
V: TRBV19

CDR3: CASSLSVGENSPLHF
DNA: TGTGCCAGCTCTCTAAGCGTGGGGGAAAATTCACCCCTCCACTTT
size: many
D: .
J: TRBJ1-6
V: TRBV18

CDR3: CASSVSTHQPQHF
DNA: TGTGCCAGCAGTGTGTCCACCCATCAGCCCCAGCATTTT
size: many
D: .
J: TRBJ1-5
V: TRBV2

CDR3: CASREDGKITDTQYF
DNA: TGCGCCAGCAGGGAGGACGGAAAGATCACGGATACGCAGTATTTT
size: many
D: .
J: TRBJ2-3
V: TRBV5-1

CDR3: CASSSTLVSYEQYF
DNA: TGTGCCAGCAGCTCCACACTAGTCTCCTACGAGCAGTACTTC
size: many
D: .
J: TRBJ2-7
V: TRBV5-5

CDR3: CASSSGQGEPGELFF
DNA: TGTGCCAGCAGCTCGGGACAGGGGGAGCCCGGGGAGCTGTTTTTT
size: .
D: TRBD1
J: TRBJ2-2
V: TRBV5-4

CDR3: CASSLWSNALPQHF
DNA: TGTGCCAGCAGTTTATGGTCGAACGCGTTGCCCCAGCATTTT
size: many
D: .
J: TRBJ1-5
V: TRBV28

CDR3: CASSRDTFNYGYTF
DNA: TGTGCCAGCAGCCGAGACACATTTAACTATGGCTACACCTTC
size: many
D: .
J: TRBJ1-2
V: TRBV3-1

CDR3: CATGGGVRPEAFF
DNA: TGTGCCACCGGGGGGGGCGTCCGGCCTGAAGCTTTCTTT
size: many
D: .
J: TRBJ1-1
V: TRBV5-5

CDR3: CASSLRSSRQEAFF
DNA: TGTGCCAGCAGTTTAAGGAGTTCGCGGCAAGAAGCTTTCTTT
size: many
D: .
J: TRBJ1-1
V: TRBV12-3/TRBV12-4

CDR3: CSVEKGFSGDLFF
DNA: TGCAGCGTTGAAAAGGGGTTTAGCGGGGATCTTTTCTTC
size: many
D: TRBD2
J: TRBJ2-1
V: TRBV29-1

CDR3: CASRGQLDTEAFF
DNA: TGTGCCAGCAGGGGACAGCTGGACACTGAAGCTTTCTTT
size: many
D: TRBD1
J: TRBJ1-1
V: TRBV25-1

CDR3: CASRSDLNTEAFF
DNA: TGTGCCAGCAGATCCGATTTGAACACTGAAGCTTTCTTT
size: .
D: .
J: TRBJ1-1
V: TRBV5-4

CDR3: CASSPPGGEKLFF
DNA: TGTGCCAGCAGCCCCCCCGGGGGTGAAAAACTGTTTTTT
size: many
D: .
J: TRBJ1-4
V: TRBV7-9

CDR3: CASSRDRGPGELFF
DNA: TGTGCCAGCAGCCGGGACAGGGGACCCGGGGAGCTGTTTTTT
size: many
D: TRBD1
J: TRBJ2-2
V: TRBV3-1

CDR3: CASSPGTGDQPQHF
DNA: TGTGCCAGCAGCCCCGGGACAGGCGATCAGCCCCAGCATTTT
size: many
D: TRBD1
J: TRBJ1-5
V: TRBV7-9

CDR3: CSARGNNEQFF
DNA: TGCAGTGCTAGAGGAAACAATGAGCAGTTCTTC
size: many
D: .
J: TRBJ2-1
V: TRBV20-1

CDR3: CASSRTRTGFDNEQFF
DNA: TGCGCCAGCAGCCGAACCCGCACAGGGTTTGACAATGAGCAGTTCTTC
size: .
D: .
J: TRBJ2-1
V: TRBV4-3

CDR3: CAISEPDRGSYGYTF
DNA: TGTGCCATCAGTGAGCCGGACAGGGGTTCCTATGGCTACACCTTC
size: many
D: TRBD1
J: TRBJ1-2
V: TRBV10-3

CDR3: CASSLGIGGTSYEQYF
DNA: TGTGCCAGCAGTTTAGGGATCGGGGGGACCTCCTACGAGCAGTACTTC
size: many
D: TRBD2
J: TRBJ2-7
V: TRBV12-3/TRBV12-4

CDR3: CASSLTGGTTGELFF
DNA: TGTGCCAGCAGCTTAACAGGGGGGACAACCGGGGAGCTGTTTTTT
size: .
D: TRBD1
J: TRBJ2-2
V: TRBV7-9

CDR3: CASSQTQGFQPQHF
DNA: TGTGCCAGCAGCCAGACTCAGGGGTTCCAGCCCCAGCATTTT
size: many
D: .
J: TRBJ1-5
V: TRBV5-6

CDR3: CASSEFLNTEAFF
DNA: TGCGCCAGCAGTGAGTTCCTGAACACTGAAGCTTTCTTT
size: many
D: .
J: TRBJ1-1
V: TRBV10-2

CDR3: CASRSDREYSPLHF
DNA: TGCGCCAGCAGATCGGACAGGGAATATTCACCCCTCCACTTT
size: many
D: TRBD1
J: TRBJ1-6
V: TRBV5-1

CDR3: CASSAVISRHTDTQYF
DNA: TGTGCCAGCAGCGCGGTAATAAGCAGGCACACAGATACGCAGTATTTT
size: many
D: .
J: TRBJ2-3
V: TRBV9

CDR3: CSAHAGMNTEAFF
DNA: TGCAGTGCTCATGCGGGGATGAACACTGAAGCTTTCTTT
size: many
D: .
J: TRBJ1-1
V: TRBV20-1

CDR3: CASSLPAWVEQFF
DNA: TGTGCCAGCAGCTTGCCAGCTTGGGTTGAGCAGTTCTTC
size: many
D: .
J: TRBJ2-1
V: TRBV5-6

CDR3: CASSQDNSFSYNEQFF
DNA: TGTGCCAGCAGCCAAGATAACAGTTTCTCCTACAATGAGCAGTTCTTC
size: .
D: .
J: TRBJ2-1
V: TRBV14

CDR3: CASSLTEQGRAIQYF
DNA: TGTGCCAGCAGCTTAACTGAACAGGGTCGTGCCATTCAGTACTTC
size: many
D: .
J: TRBJ2-4
V: TRBV7-3

CDR3: CASSYSRTAAGELFF
DNA: TGTGCCAGCAGTTACTCCCGGACGGCTGCTGGGGAGCTGTTTTTT
size: many
D: .
J: TRBJ2-2
V: TRBV6-5

CDR3: CASSRQMDRPAGELFF
DNA: TGTGCCAGCAGCCGGCAGATGGACCGACCAGCCGGGGAGCTGTTTTTT
size: many
D: .
J: TRBJ2-2
V: TRBV4-2

CDR3: CASSLAGSPWGTEAFF
DNA: TGCGCCAGCAGCTTGGCCGGGTCCCCTTGGGGGACTGAAGCTTTCTTT
size: many
D: .
J: TRBJ1-1
V: TRBV5-1

CDR3: CASSQGTSGANVLTF
DNA: TGCGCCAGCAGCCAGGGGACATCTGGGGCCAACGTCCTGACTTTC
size: many
D: .
J: TRBJ2-6
V: TRBV5-1

CDR3: CASSIRQGSGNTEAFF
DNA: TGCGCCAGCAGCATAAGACAGGGGTCGGGAAACACTGAAGCTTTCTTT
size: many
D: TRBD1
J: TRBJ1-1
V: TRBV5-1